This T cell receptor beta chain derives from a study of cytomegalovirus exposure and HLA in healthy donors. Whole-study results and caveats: TCR sequences were mostly rare, though some public TCRs occurred in many donors.

This PCR relied on a set of 60 Vbeta primers and 13 Jbeta primers. This table comes from immunoSEQ multiplex PCR, and its TCRdb copy is limited to in-frame clones, with some not included. The sample has 140,000 to 150,000 clones; roughly 77% are singletons. CDR1 SQVTM and CDR2 ANQGSEA come from the germline V gene. The CDR3 runs to 15 residues. J was trimmed by 6 bases and V by 7 bases; bases with no gene match: 11. A note on this clone: Its cognate antigen is unknown.

The rearrangement uses TRBV29-1 and TRBJ2-2; the match to TRBD1 covers 10 bases. This clonotype was sampled from a male donor in good health and CMV-seronegative. Sequencing was performed on PBMCs. CDR3 nucleotide sequence: TGCAGCGCGGAAACCGGGACAGGGGTCGCCGGGGAGCTGTTTTTT. Amino acids: CSAETGTGVAGELFF.